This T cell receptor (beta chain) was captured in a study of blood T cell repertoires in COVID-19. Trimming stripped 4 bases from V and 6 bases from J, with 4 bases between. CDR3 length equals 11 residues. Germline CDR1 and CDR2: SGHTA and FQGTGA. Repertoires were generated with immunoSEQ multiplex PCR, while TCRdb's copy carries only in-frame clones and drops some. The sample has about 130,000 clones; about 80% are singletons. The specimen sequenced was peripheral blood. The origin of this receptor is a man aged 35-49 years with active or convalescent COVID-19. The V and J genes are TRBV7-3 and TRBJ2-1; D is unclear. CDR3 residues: CASSSGNEQFF. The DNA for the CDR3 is TGTGCCAGCAGCTCCGGCAATGAGCAGTTCTTC. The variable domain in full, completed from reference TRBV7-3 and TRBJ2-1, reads GAGVSQTPSNKVTEKGKYVELRCDPISGHTALYWYRQSLGQGPEFLIYFQGTGAADDSGLPNDRFFAVRPEGSVSTLKIQRTERGDSAVYLCASSSGNEQFFGPGTRLTVL.